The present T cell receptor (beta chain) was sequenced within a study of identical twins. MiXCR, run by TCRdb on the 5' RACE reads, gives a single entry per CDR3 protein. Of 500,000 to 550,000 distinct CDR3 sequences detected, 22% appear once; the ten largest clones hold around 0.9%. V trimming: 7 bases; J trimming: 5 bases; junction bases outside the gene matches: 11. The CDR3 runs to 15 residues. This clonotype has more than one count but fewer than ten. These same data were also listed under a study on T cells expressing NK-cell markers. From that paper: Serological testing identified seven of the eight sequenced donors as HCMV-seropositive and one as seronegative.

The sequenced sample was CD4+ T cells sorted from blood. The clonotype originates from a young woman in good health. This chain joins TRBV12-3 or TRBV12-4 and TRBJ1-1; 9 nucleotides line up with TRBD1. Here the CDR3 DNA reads TGTGCCAGCACCAAGGACAGGGGAAGACAGACTGAAGCTTTCTTT. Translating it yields CASTKDRGRQTEAFF.